The sequence of this T cell receptor beta chain was determined in a study of blood T cell repertoires in COVID-19. About the study: The analysed material was cDNA or gDNA that came from T cells, B-cell-depleted T cells, or PBMCs.

Original data processing: Cell counts per sample came from amplifying reference gene primers. TCRdb keeps only in-frame clones here, not all; method: immunoSEQ multiplex PCR. The V and J calls and clone size are taken from that table; D and trimming were inferred from the DNA. The table records 27,000 or so clones, roughly 80% of them present only once. There are 13 residues in the CDR3. Germline loops: CDR1 MNHEY, CDR2 SMNVEV (reference sequence). The trim removed 6 bases at V and 6 bases at J, leaving 6 bases unmatched. Sequencing input: peripheral blood. The rearrangement uses TRBV27 and TRBJ1-1; 8 bases fit TRBD1. The TCR comes from an elderly man with active or convalescent COVID-19. CDR3 sequence (DNA): TGTGCCAGCAGCCTAAACAGGGGGGCTGAAGCTTTCTTT. It translates to CASSLNRGAEAFF.